This T cell receptor (beta chain) was recorded in a study of T cell repertoires in cytomegalovirus infection. Turning to the study itself: An indication of both CMV infection and matching HLA type came from public TCR beta signatures.

TCRdb redid the calling of the reads with MiXCR, one entry per CDR3 protein. The table records fewer than 650,000 distinct CDR3 sequences, 35% to 50% of them present only once. On this clonotype: Its antigen is not known.

The material was cultured PBMCs, obtained from culture after CMV antigen stimulation. The TCR originated in a human donor in good health (CMV status not recorded). Some clones in this sample may be carry-over from other donors' samples.

CDR3 DNA: TGTGCCAGCAGTACCTATACTAGCGGAGGCTCTGGGGCCAACGTCCTGACTTTC. It encodes CASSTYTSGGSGANVLTF. The J gene is TRBJ2-6, the V gene TRBV27; 8 positions match TRBD2. The ends lost 5 bases at V and 0 bases at J; junction bases unmatched: 9. CDR3 size: 18 residues. Germline assignment: CDR1 MNHEY and CDR2 SMNVEV (reference sequence).